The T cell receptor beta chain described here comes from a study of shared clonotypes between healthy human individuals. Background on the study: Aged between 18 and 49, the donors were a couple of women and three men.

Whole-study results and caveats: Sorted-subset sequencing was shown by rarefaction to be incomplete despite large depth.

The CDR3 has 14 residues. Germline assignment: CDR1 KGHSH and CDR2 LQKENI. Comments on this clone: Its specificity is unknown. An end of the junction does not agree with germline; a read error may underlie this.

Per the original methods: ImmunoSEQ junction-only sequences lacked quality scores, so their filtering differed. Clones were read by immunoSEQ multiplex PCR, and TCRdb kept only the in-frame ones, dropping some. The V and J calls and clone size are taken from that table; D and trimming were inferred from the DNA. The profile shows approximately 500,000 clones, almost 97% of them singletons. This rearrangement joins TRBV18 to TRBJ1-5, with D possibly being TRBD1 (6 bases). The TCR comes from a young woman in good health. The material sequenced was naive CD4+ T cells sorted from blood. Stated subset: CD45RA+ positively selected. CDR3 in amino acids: CASSPARGNQPQHF. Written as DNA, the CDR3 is TGTGCCAGCTCACCCGCCAGGGGCAACCAGCCCCAGCATTTT.